The source of this TCR beta chain is a study of CD8+CD57+ T cells in acquired aplastic anemia. Both TCR beta VDJ combination and CDR3 sequence profiling were carried out. Genomic DNA was the template for this profiling. From the reads, TCRdb called clonotypes with MiXCR, one entry per CDR3 protein. The data contain under 500,000 distinct CDR3 sequences, over 25% of them singletons. The CDR3 is made up of 16 amino acids. From germline, CDR1 is DFQATT and CDR2 SNEGSKA (reference sequence). V lost 3 bases, J lost 9 bases, and 17 bases stayed unmatched. By flow cytometry, patients selected for sequencing had shown an expansion of CD8+CD57+ cells. Each of the patients presented with severe acquired aplastic anemia.

Material: sorted CD4+, CD8+, or CD8+CD57+ T cells (not recorded which) from PBMCs. This chain links TRBV20-1 with TRBJ2-1; 7 positions agree with TRBD2. The sequence was obtained from a human donor with aplastic anemia. The CDR3 reads CSARNPTSHNDGEQFF. The CDR3 DNA is TGCAGTGCTAGGAACCCGACTAGCCATAATGACGGTGAGCAGTTCTTC.